The next 8 T cell receptor beta chains were all read from a single sample in a study of Graves' ophthalmopathy and Graves' hyperthyroidism. From RNA, the CDR3 regions of TCR beta chains were amplified and sequenced. HTBI primers were used in a first-round RT-PCR, which preceded a second-round multiplex PCR. One entry per CDR3 protein, called by TCRdb with MiXCR from the multiplex PCR reads. The sample shows 300,000 to 400,000 distinct CDR3 sequences, roughly 15% of them seen only once. The specimen sequenced was peripheral blood. The receptors derive from an adult woman with stable Graves' hyperthyroidism.

This clonotype was observed at least ten times. In DNA form, the CDR3 reads TGCAGTGCCGTCGAGACAGGGTTTATCAATCAGCCCCAGCATTTT. Amino acid sequence: CSAVETGFINQPQHF. The rearrangement links TRBV20-1 to TRBJ1-5; 7 bases line up with TRBD1. The germline V gene has CDR1 DFQATT and CDR2 SNEGSKA (reference sequence). The CDR3 sequence is 15 residues long. V trimming: 6 bases; J trimming: 3 bases; junction bases outside the gene matches: 11.

In its sample, this clonotype was seen once. The chain joins TRBV28 to TRBJ2-7; 9 bases are shared with TRBD1. V was clipped by 2 bases and J by 5 bases; unmatched bases: 10. This CDR3 comprises 16 residues. Germline V gene sequence: CDR1 MDHEN, CDR2 SYDVKM. The CDR3 DNA is TGTGCCAGCAGTTTACCCCAACAGGGGGCCGAAAACGAGCAGTACTTC. This translates into CASSLPQQGAENEQYF.

The rearrangement joins TRBV4-1 to TRBJ2-7, with D tentatively TRBD1 or TRBD2 (5 bases each). This CDR3 is built from 16 residues. Germline V CDR1 and CDR2: MGHRA, YSYEKL. Trimming left V 1 base short and J 2 bases short, with 15 bases between. The CDR3 loop reads CASSQVRDPRPYEQYF. The CDR3 nucleotides read TGCGCCAGCAGCCAAGTCCGGGACCCCCGACCCTACGAGCAGTACTTC.

In this sample, this clonotype turned up many times. The chain carries TRBV5-1 and TRBJ2-4; perhaps TRBD1 as D (5 bases). Germline-derived CDR1 and CDR2 are SGHRS and YFSETQ. This CDR3 is built from 17 residues. The V gene lost 1 base and the J gene lost 2 bases, with 16 bases spanning the gap. The CDR3 protein is CASSLQGFPLSKNIQYF. The CDR3 DNA is TGCGCCAGCAGCTTGCAGGGCTTCCCGCTCTCCAAAAACATTCAGTACTTC.

V is TRBV28 and J is TRBJ1-5; D might be TRBD1 (6 bases). This CDR3 contains 12 residues. The V gene's germline CDR1 is MDHEN and CDR2 SYDVKM. The V end was cut by 6 bases, the J end by 9 bases, with 12 bases between. The CDR3 protein is CASSIKGGPQHF. The CDR3, as DNA: TGTGCCAGCAGCATAAAGGGGGGGCCCCAGCATTTT.

This clonotype appeared many times. This rearrangement joins TRBV12-5 to TRBJ2-7; TRBD2 aligns across 9 bases. The germline V gene encodes CDR1 LGHNT and CDR2 FRNRAP. The ends lost 3 bases at V and 6 bases at J; junction bases unmatched: 9. The CDR3 contains 15 residues. CDR3 nucleotide sequence: TGTGCTAGTGGTTTATCCGGGACTAGCCTTCCCGAGCAGTACTTC. This gives the protein CASGLSGTSLPEQYF.

This clonotype appeared many times. V and J are TRBV19 and TRBJ1-1; the D is unclear. This CDR3 comprises 13 residues. Germline CDR1 LNHDA, CDR2 SQIVND (reference sequence). Between the trimmed V and J ends, which lost 1 base and 3 bases, there was a span of 6 bases. The CDR3 DNA follows: TGTGCCAGTAGTATAGCCAGCTACACTGAAGCTTTCTTT. Translated, it gives CASSIASYTEAFF.

The rearrangement links TRBV5-5 to TRBJ1-2; D gene ambiguous. Deletions cut 4 bases from V and 8 bases from J, with 18 bases between. Germline CDR1 and CDR2: SGHKS and YYEKEE (reference sequence). This CDR3 is 14 amino acids long. The CDR3 region has the DNA TGTGCCAGCAGCCCCGGACGGAGCGCTATAGGCTACACCTTC. Translation: CASSPGRSAIGYTF.